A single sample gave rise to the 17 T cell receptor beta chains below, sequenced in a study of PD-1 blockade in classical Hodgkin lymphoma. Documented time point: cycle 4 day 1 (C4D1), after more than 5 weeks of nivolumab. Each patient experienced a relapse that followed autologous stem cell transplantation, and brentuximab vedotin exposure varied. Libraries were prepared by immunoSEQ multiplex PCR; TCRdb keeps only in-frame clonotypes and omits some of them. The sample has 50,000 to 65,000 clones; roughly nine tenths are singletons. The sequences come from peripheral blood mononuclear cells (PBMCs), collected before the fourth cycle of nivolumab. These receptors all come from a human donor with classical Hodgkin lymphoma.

The CDR3 coding sequence is TGTGCCAGTAGTTCCGGCCTTATTCCGAGGGACACTGAAGCTTTCTTT. It yields the protein CASSSGLIPRDTEAFF. This chain connects TRBV19 to TRBJ1-1; no clear D. Trimming took 5 bases from V and 3 from J, leaving 19 bases between them. Germline loops: CDR1 LNHDA, CDR2 SQIVND (reference sequence). The CDR3 runs 16 residues.

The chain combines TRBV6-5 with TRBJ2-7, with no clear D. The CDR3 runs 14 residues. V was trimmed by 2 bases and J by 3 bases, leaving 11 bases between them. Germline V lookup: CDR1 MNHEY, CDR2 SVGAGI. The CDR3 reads CASSYAWGNYEQYF. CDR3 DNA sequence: TGTGCCAGCAGTTACGCGTGGGGTAACTACGAGCAGTACTTC.

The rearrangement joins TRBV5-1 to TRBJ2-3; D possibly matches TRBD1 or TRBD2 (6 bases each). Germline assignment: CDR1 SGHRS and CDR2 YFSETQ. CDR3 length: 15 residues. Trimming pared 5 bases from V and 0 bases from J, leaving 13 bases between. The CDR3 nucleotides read TGCGCCAGCAGTTCGTGGGGGGCCAGCACAGATACGCAGTATTTT. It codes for CASSSWGASTDTQYF. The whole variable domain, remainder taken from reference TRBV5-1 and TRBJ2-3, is KAGVTQTPRYLIKTRGQQVTLSCSPISGHRSVSWYQQTPGQGLQFLFEYFSETQRNKGNFPGRFSGRQFSNSRSEMNVSTLELGDSALYLCASSSWGASTDTQYFGPGTRLTVL.

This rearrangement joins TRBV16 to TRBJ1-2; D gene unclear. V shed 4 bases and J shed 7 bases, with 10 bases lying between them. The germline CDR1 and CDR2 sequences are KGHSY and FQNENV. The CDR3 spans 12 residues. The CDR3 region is CASSPGSGGYTF. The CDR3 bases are TGTGCCAGCAGCCCCGGGTCGGGTGGCTACACCTTC.

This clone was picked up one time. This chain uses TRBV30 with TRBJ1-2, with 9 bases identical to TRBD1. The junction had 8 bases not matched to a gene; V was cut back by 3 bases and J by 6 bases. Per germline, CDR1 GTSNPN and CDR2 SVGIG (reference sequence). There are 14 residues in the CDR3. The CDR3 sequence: CAWSRDRAENGYTF. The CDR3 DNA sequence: TGTGCCTGGAGCAGGGACAGGGCGGAGAATGGCTACACCTTC.

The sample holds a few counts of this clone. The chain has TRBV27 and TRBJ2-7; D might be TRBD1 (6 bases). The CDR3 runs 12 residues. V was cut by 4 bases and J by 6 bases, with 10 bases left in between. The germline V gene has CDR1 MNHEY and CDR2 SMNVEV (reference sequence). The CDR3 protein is CASSSTGSEQYF. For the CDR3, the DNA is TGTGCCAGCAGTTCCACAGGGTCCGAGCAGTACTTC.

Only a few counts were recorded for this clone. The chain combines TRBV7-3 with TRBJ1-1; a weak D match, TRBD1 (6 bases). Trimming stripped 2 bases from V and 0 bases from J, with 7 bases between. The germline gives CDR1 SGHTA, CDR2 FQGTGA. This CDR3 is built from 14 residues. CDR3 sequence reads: CASSLGGMNTEAFF. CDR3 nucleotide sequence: TGTGCCAGCAGCTTAGGGGGCATGAACACTGAAGCTTTCTTT.

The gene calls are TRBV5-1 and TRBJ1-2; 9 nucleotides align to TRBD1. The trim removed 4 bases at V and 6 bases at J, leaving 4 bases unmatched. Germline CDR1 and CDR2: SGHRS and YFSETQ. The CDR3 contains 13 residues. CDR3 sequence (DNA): TGCGCCAGCAGCGGGACAGGGAGGGATGGCTACACCTTC. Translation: CASSGTGRDGYTF.

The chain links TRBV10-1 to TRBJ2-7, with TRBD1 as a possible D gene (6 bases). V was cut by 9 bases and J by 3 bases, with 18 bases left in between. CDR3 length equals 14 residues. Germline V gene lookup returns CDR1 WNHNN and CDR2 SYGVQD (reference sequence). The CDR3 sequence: CASSDRDEFYEQYF. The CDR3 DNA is TGCGCCAGTTCGGACAGAGACGAATTCTACGAGCAGTACTTC.

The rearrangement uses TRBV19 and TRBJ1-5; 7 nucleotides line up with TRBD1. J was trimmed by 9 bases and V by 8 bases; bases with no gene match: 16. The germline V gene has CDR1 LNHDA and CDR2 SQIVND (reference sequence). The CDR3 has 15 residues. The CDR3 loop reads CASRGQLTPAGPQHF. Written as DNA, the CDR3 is TGTGCCAGTCGGGGACAGCTCACTCCAGCAGGGCCCCAGCATTTT. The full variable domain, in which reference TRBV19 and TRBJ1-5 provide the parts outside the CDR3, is DGGITQSPKYLFRKEGQNVTLSCEQNLNHDAMYWYRQDPGQGLRLIYYSQIVNDFQKGDIAEGYSVSREKKESFPLTVTSAQKNPTAFYLCASRGQLTPAGPQHFGDGTRLSIL.

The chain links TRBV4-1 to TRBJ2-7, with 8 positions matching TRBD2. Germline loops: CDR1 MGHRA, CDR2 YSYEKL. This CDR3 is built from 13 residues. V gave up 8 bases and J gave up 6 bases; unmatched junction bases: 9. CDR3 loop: CASSQGLVFEQYF. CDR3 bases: TGCGCCAGCTCACAGGGACTAGTATTCGAGCAGTACTTC.

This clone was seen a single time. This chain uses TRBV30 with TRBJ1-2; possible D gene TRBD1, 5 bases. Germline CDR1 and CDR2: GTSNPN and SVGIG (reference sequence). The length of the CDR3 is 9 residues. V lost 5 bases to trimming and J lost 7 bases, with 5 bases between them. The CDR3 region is CAWGGGYTF. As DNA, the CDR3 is TGTGCCTGGGGGGGTGGCTACACCTTC.

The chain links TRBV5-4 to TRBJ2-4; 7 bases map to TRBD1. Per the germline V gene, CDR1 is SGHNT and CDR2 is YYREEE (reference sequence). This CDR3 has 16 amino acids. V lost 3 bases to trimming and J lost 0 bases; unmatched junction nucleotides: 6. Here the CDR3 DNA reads TGTGCCAGCAGCTGGGGACAGCCTTTAGCCAAAAACATTCAGTACTTC. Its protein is CASSWGQPLAKNIQYF. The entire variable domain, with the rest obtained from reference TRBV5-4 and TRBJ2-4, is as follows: ETGVTQSPTHLIKTRGQQVTLRCSSQSGHNTVSWYQQALGQGPQFIFQYYREEENGRGNFPPRFSGLQFPNYSSELNVNALELDDSALYLCASSWGQPLAKNIQYFGAGTRLSVL.

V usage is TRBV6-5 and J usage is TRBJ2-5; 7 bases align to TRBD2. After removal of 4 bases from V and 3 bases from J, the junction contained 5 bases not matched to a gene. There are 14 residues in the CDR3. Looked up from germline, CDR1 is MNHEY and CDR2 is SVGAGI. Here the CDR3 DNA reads TGTGCCAGCAGTTCCCGGGACTACAAAGAGACCCAGTACTTC. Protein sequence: CASSSRDYKETQYF.

DNA for the CDR3: TGCGCCAGCAGCTCCGGACTCGACGAGCAGTACTTC. The encoded protein is CASSSGLDEQYF. V and J are TRBV5-1 and TRBJ2-7; D possibly corresponds to TRBD2 (5 bases). Germline V gene lookup returns CDR1 SGHRS and CDR2 YFSETQ. The V end lost 3 bases, the J end lost 5 bases, and 9 bases lay between the germline ends. There are 12 residues in the CDR3.

This CDR3 reads CSVDRLGYGYTF. In DNA, the CDR3 is TGCAGCGTTGACAGGTTGGGCTATGGCTACACCTTC. The chain recombines TRBV29-1 with TRBJ1-2; D remains unclear. Germline lookup yields CDR1 SQVTM and CDR2 ANQGSEA. V was clipped by 3 bases and J by 4 bases, with 9 bases between them. CDR3 size: 12 residues.

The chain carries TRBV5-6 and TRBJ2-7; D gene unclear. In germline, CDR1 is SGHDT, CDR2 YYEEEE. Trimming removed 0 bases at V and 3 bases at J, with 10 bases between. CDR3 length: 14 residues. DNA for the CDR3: TGTGCCAGCAGCTTGGGTCCTGGCGGCTACGAGCAGTACTTC. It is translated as CASSLGPGGYEQYF.